This is a list of T cell receptor beta chains from one sample in a study of cytomegalovirus exposure and HLA in healthy donors. The assay was immunoSEQ multiplex PCR, and TCRdb's table has in-frame clones only and misses some. The repertoire holds about 190,000 clones, with around 85% as singletons. The sample consisted of PBMCs. Receptors originate from a man in his forties in good health and CMV-seropositive. The CDR3 runs from the conserved cysteine through the conserved F or W. A D gene is named only where the DNA matches it firmly. The size of a clone is reported for some rows only, either as once, few or many, or as a class for expanded clones.

d_call,clone_size,v_call,j_call,cdr3_nt,cdr3_aa
TRBD1,-,TRBV19,TRBJ2-7,TGTGCCAGTAGTCTAAGACAGGGGGCAAAAGACGAGCAGTACTTC,CASSLRQGAKDEQYF
-,once,TRBV9,TRBJ2-3,TGTGCCAGCAGCGTAGACGGGGGAAGTAACACAGATACGCAGTATTTT,CASSVDGGSNTDTQYF
TRBD1,-,TRBV29-1,TRBJ2-7,TGCAGCGTTGAGGACAGGGGGTACAACCAGCAGTACTTC,CSVEDRGYNQQYF
TRBD1,-,TRBV10-3,TRBJ1-1,TGTGCCTCTACCGGGACAGCGAACACTGAAGCTTTCTTT,CASTGTANTEAFF
-,few,TRBV5-5,TRBJ2-4,TGTGCCAGCAGCTTGATCAGGTCAAACATTCAGTACTTC,CASSLIRSNIQYF
-,-,TRBV30,TRBJ1-1,TGTGCCTGGATCCGGACTGAAGCTTTCTTT,CAWIRTEAFF
-,-,TRBV11-2,TRBJ2-4,TGTGCCAGCAGCTCCATGAAAAACATTCAGTACTTC,CASSSMKNIQYF
TRBD2,-,TRBV7-3,TRBJ2-3,TGTGCCAGCAGCTCCTTGGCGGGGGGGCCGATAGATACGCAGTATTTT,CASSSLAGGPIDTQYF
TRBD2,-,TRBV19,TRBJ2-5,TGTGCCAGTAGTATTTCGGGACTAGGTGGGACCCAGTACTTC,CASSISGLGGTQYF
-,-,TRBV28,TRBJ1-1,TGTGCCAGCACAACCTGGCGGGGGGGGAGTGAAGCTTTCTTT,CASTTWRGGSEAFF
-,-,TRBV10-3,TRBJ1-4,TGTGCCATCAGTGAGTCTTCGGGGAATGAGGCCGAAAAACTGTTTTTT,CAISESSGNEAEKLFF
TRBD1,-,TRBV19,TRBJ2-5,TGTGCCAGTAGTGGGACAGGGGGCGTGGAGACCCAGTACTTC,CASSGTGGVETQYF
-,-,TRBV6-1,TRBJ1-2,TGTGCCAGCAGTGTGAGAGAAAACTATGGCTACACCTTC,CASSVRENYGYTF
-,-,TRBV10-1,TRBJ2-7,TGCGCCAGCAGTGGTGATGTAGACAACGAGCAGTACTTC,CASSGDVDNEQYF
-,-,TRBV7-9,TRBJ1-5,TGTGCCAGCAGCCTAAGCGGCGATCAGCCCCAGCATTTT,CASSLSGDQPQHF
TRBD2,-,TRBV5-4,TRBJ2-3,TGTGCCAGCAGCAGACTAGCGGGGAGCTCTCCTTCCTTGGATACGCAGTATTTT,CASSRLAGSSPSLDTQYF
TRBD1,few,TRBV6-4,TRBJ2-2,TGTGCCAGCAGCGTACAGGGGCCACACACCGGGGAGCTGTTTTTT,CASSVQGPHTGELFF
-,-,TRBV6-5,TRBJ1-3,TGTGCCACCTCTAGAGGATCTGGAAACACCATATATTTT,CATSRGSGNTIYF
-,-,TRBV18,TRBJ2-7,TGTGCCAGCTCACCAGGGGCGGACTACGAGCAGTACTTC,CASSPGADYEQYF
TRBD1,-,TRBV7-2,TRBJ2-5,TGTGCCAGCAGCTTAGAGCATCCGGGACAGATCTACCAAGAGACCCAGTACTTC,CASSLEHPGQIYQETQYF
-,-,TRBV4-3,TRBJ2-7,TGCGCCAGCAGCCCCGACTTGAGCTCCTACGAGCAGTACTTC,CASSPDLSSYEQYF
-,-,TRBV29-1,TRBJ2-7,TGCAGCGTTGGGACAAGCAGCTACGAGCAGTACTTC,CSVGTSSYEQYF
-,-,TRBV28,TRBJ2-1,TGTGCCAGCAGTCAGGGTAATGAGCAGTTCTTC,CASSQGNEQFF
-,-,TRBV30,TRBJ1-1,TGTGCCTTGAACAGGGTGACTGAAGCTTTCTTT,CALNRVTEAFF
TRBD2,-,TRBV2,TRBJ2-2,TGTGCCAGCATCGGGGGGTCGACCGGGGAGCTGTTTTTT,CASIGGSTGELFF